These T cell receptor beta chains were read from a single sample in a study of T-cell reconstitution after alpha-beta-depleted transplantation in children. In TCRdb, the PCR reads were re-called with MiXCR into one record per CDR3 protein. The sample lists some 450,000 distinct CDR3 sequences; 43% were seen once. The starting material was PBMCs, obtained before TCRalphabeta/CD19-depleted stem cell transplant. These receptors were obtained from a girl under 10 years old with aplastic anemia, due to receive a stem cell transplant. The CDR3 runs from the conserved cysteine through the conserved F or W. The D gene is left open where the match is weak. Clone size appears in some rows only: once, few, many, or a class for an expanded clone.

clone size | J gene | D gene | V gene | CDR3 protein | CDR3 DNA
few | TRBJ2-1 | - | TRBV30 | CAWSGLTSYNEQFF | TGTGCCTGGAGTGGGCTGACCTCCTACAATGAGCAGTTCTTC
- | TRBJ2-4 | - | TRBV18 | CASSPPEGSTKNIQYF | TGTGCCAGCTCACCACCGGAGGGGAGTACCAAAAACATTCAGTACTTC
few | TRBJ2-1 | - | TRBV20-1 | CSARDYSSYNEQFF | TGCAGTGCTAGAGACTACAGCTCCTACAATGAGCAGTTCTTC
many | TRBJ1-2 | - | TRBV29-1 | CSVARGNYGYTF | TGCAGCGTCGCCCGGGGGAACTATGGCTACACCTTC
- | TRBJ2-2 | - | TRBV29-1 | CSVEEGWGELFF | TGCAGCGTTGAAGAGGGTTGGGGGGAGCTGTTTTTT
- | TRBJ2-3 | TRBD2 | TRBV7-9 | CASNLGTSGFTDTQYF | TGTGCCAGCAATCTAGGGACTAGCGGCTTCACAGATACGCAGTATTTT
many | TRBJ2-7 | - | TRBV27 | CASSLGGIYEQYF | TGTGCCAGCAGTCTAGGAGGGATCTACGAGCAGTACTTC
- | TRBJ1-2 | - | TRBV29-1 | CSDNPGPYGYTF | TGCAGCGATAATCCGGGACCCTATGGCTACACCTTC
- | TRBJ2-5 | - | TRBV13 | CASSSTTDWETQYF | TGTGCCAGCAGCTCTACGACTGACTGGGAGACCCAGTACTTC
- | TRBJ2-1 | - | TRBV30 | CAWMADNEQFF | TGTGCCTGGATGGCGGACAATGAGCAGTTCTTC
- | TRBJ2-5 | TRBD1 | TRBV7-9 | CASSGQRGRQETQYF | TGTGCCAGCAGCGGACAGAGGGGGCGGCAAGAGACCCAGTACTTC
- | TRBJ1-1 | - | TRBV5-1 | CASSRLGGASTEAFF | TGCGCCAGCAGCCGCCTCGGCGGGGCGAGCACTGAAGCTTTCTTT
few | TRBJ2-1 | - | TRBV12-3/TRBV12-4 | CASCESNYNEQFF | TGTGCCAGCTGCGAATCTAACTACAATGAGCAGTTCTTC
- | TRBJ2-7 | - | TRBV7-6 | CASGGEGEQYF | TGTGCAAGTGGCGGAGAGGGCGAGCAGTACTTC
- | TRBJ2-5 | TRBD1 | TRBV7-7 | CASSLAGGWETQYF | TGTGCCAGCAGCTTAGCAGGGGGCTGGGAGACCCAGTACTTC
- | TRBJ2-7 | - | TRBV3-1 | CASSQDPYHEQYF | TGTGCCAGCAGCCAAGATCCCTACCACGAGCAGTACTTC
- | TRBJ2-2 | - | TRBV4-1 | CASERETGELFF | TGCGCCAGCGAGAGGGAAACCGGGGAGCTGTTTTTT
- | TRBJ2-5 | - | TRBV20-1 | CSARDTTWETQYF | TGCAGTGCTCGGGACACCACATGGGAGACCCAGTACTTC
many | TRBJ1-6 | - | TRBV5-1 | CASSFEGNNSPLHF | TGCGCCAGCAGCTTCGAAGGAAATAATTCACCCCTCCACTTT
- | TRBJ2-5 | TRBD1 | TRBV4-1 | CASSHLRTGRETQYF | TGCGCCAGCAGCCACCTAAGGACAGGGAGGGAGACCCAGTACTTC
- | TRBJ2-3 | - | TRBV7-9 | CASSSLWDTQYF | TGTGCCAGCAGCTCCCTGTGGGATACGCAGTATTTT
many | TRBJ2-2 | - | TRBV20-1 | CSASGRGDGELFF | TGCAGTGCTAGCGGCAGGGGGGACGGGGAGCTGTTTTTT
once | TRBJ2-5 | - | TRBV28 | CASSESPSETQYF | TGTGCCAGCAGTGAGAGTCCGTCGGAGACCCAGTACTTC
once | TRBJ2-7 | TRBD2 | TRBV10-3 | CAMSPGGYEQYF | TGTGCCATGTCACCGGGGGGCTACGAGCAGTACTTC
few | TRBJ1-5 | TRBD1 | TRBV28 | CASSLGGFRDRGQSNQPQHF | TGTGCCAGCAGTTTAGGGGGGTTCCGGGACAGGGGGCAGAGCAATCAGCCCCAGCATTTT
- | TRBJ2-5 | TRBD2 | TRBV9 | CASSVDGGIQETQYF | TGTGCCAGCAGCGTAGACGGGGGGATCCAAGAGACCCAGTACTTC
- | TRBJ2-5 | - | TRBV20-1 | CSARVWVVGVRETQYF | TGCAGTGCTAGAGTCTGGGTGGTAGGGGTTCGAGAGACCCAGTACTTC
- | TRBJ2-1 | - | TRBV20-1 | CSADSITNEQFF | TGCAGTGCAGACTCTATTACCAATGAGCAGTTCTTC
- | TRBJ2-2 | - | TRBV5-1 | CASSLGHIDGELFF | TGCGCCAGCAGCTTGGGACACATCGACGGGGAGCTGTTTTTT
- | TRBJ2-2 | TRBD1 | TRBV28 | CASKIQGAIGELFF | TGTGCCAGCAAAATACAGGGGGCAATCGGGGAGCTGTTTTTT
many | TRBJ2-7 | - | TRBV10-2 | CASSEVTPYEQYF | TGCGCCAGCAGTGAGGTTACCCCCTACGAGCAGTACTTC
few | TRBJ2-7 | TRBD2 | TRBV10-3 | CAISESMRGEYEQYF | TGTGCCATCAGTGAGTCGATGCGGGGGGAGTACGAGCAGTACTTC
- | TRBJ2-7 | - | TRBV5-1 | CASMASAGFEQYF | TGCGCCAGCATGGCATCCGCGGGATTCGAGCAGTACTTC
many | TRBJ2-1 | - | TRBV3-1 | CASSQGGRRQFF | TGTGCCAGCAGCCAAGGAGGAAGAAGACAGTTCTTC
many | TRBJ1-3 | TRBD1 | TRBV20-1 | CSARGDRGSGNTIYF | TGCAGTGCTAGAGGCGACAGGGGATCTGGAAACACCATATATTTT
- | TRBJ2-5 | - | TRBV5-1 | CASSLEGTGQETQYF | TGCGCCAGCAGCTTGGAGGGGACGGGCCAAGAGACCCAGTACTTC
few | TRBJ2-5 | - | TRBV7-2 | CASSPQWGDQETQYF | TGTGCCAGCAGCCCCCAGTGGGGGGACCAAGAGACCCAGTACTTC
few | TRBJ2-7 | TRBD2 | TRBV6-1 | CASSESSGLAIYEQYF | TGTGCCAGCAGTGAAAGCTCGGGACTAGCGATTTACGAGCAGTACTTC
- | TRBJ1-2 | TRBD1 | TRBV20-1 | CSADGQGPYGYTF | TGCAGTGCCGACGGACAGGGCCCCTATGGCTACACCTTC
- | TRBJ2-7 | - | TRBV5-1 | CASSKDGPFYEQYF | TGCGCCAGCAGCAAGGACGGTCCCTTCTACGAGCAGTACTTC